Listed below are T cell receptor beta chains from one sample, sequenced in a study of shared clonotypes between healthy human individuals. Assay: immunoSEQ multiplex PCR; the TCRdb copy retains only in-frame clones and omits some. The sample records about 1 million clones, approximately 72% being singletons. The specimen sequenced was memory CD4+ T cells sorted from blood. The receptors were gathered from a man between 18 and 29 years old in good health. CDR3s include the opening cysteine and the closing phenylalanine or tryptophan. The order of the fields is V gene, CDR3 protein.

TRBV11-3 CASSVPLGGNEKLFF
TRBV7-9 CASSLTGTLSEQYF
TRBV11-2 CASSPGSGGVNEQFF
TRBV6-5 CASSYLKEGGEKLFF
TRBV6-5 CASSSGQAADRGYTF
TRBV7-2 CASSPSTLSGNTIYF
TRBV9 CASSVRPDPKDEQYF
TRBV30 CAWSPQWETQYF
TRBV11-2 CASSLSISGRYEQYF
TRBV2 CASSEARSGQETQYF
TRBV6-5 CASSYSGRSSYNEQFF
TRBV5-6 CASSTTGDRARYEQFF
TRBV11-3 CASSLARDAGYNEQFF
TRBV9 CASSPGQGALNTEAFF
TRBV6-6 CASSSTGGGEQYF
TRBV27 CASSPQNQPQHF
TRBV7-9 CASSPDPGQLNEKLFF
TRBV14 CASSQGFGENTEAFF
TRBV7-2 CASSKGLAGGDTQYF
TRBV11-3 CASSPGTSGLYNEQFF
TRBV9 CASSVDPLGINYGYTF
TRBV6-5 CASSLGELAVYNEQFF
TRBV28 CASSPPGASYGYTF
TRBV7-9 CASSLGLSGQPTDTQYF
TRBV9 CASSSGDSYEQYF
TRBV6-5 CASSYKAGATGELFF
TRBV5-1 CASSLVRNTEAFF
TRBV6-6 CASSVAGETYEQYF
TRBV5-1 CASSFEGASSGNTIYF
TRBV5-1 CASSLLRSGTGGTDTQYF
TRBV19 CASSMRGLLREQYF
TRBV6-1 CATGTGTSEQYF
TRBV21-1 CASSRDPLNEQYF
TRBV10-2 CSQLLIGGSEQYF
TRBV6-1 CASKWTGSAFF
TRBV6-5 CASTPQGSNQPQHF
TRBV30 CAWSAGDAYEQYF
TRBV18 CASSPVNSYEQYF
TRBV11-1 CASSRRNQGNTGELFF
TRBV10-3 CAISDAGHAGELFF
TRBV5-8 CASSLRQVGETQYF
TRBV6-1 CASSEGIPSGSRIEQFF
TRBV19 CASTPGQYQETQYF
TRBV5-8 CASSFSAEQPQHF
TRBV5-4 CASSFRQGASDTQYF
TRBV28 CASRGRDRGAYEQYF
TRBV5-1 CASTSLGQVYNEQFF
TRBV7-9 CASSSALTGKREKLFF
TRBV10-3 CAISESREGRTGELFF
TRBV18 CASSRETGDSPLHF
TRBV27 CASSLLADYGYTF
TRBV5-1 CASSSQPPGQGTDTQYF
TRBV2 CASSELKTLAGFFYF
TRBV5-1 CASMAYSGNTIYF
TRBV19 CASKAPGPWNTGELFF
TRBV11-2 CASSSSYNSPLHF
TRBV5-4 CASSFFPNEQFF